Below, 8 T cell receptor beta chains from the same sample are listed, as sequenced in a study of neurological immune-mediated disorders. Using its own MiXCR run on the 5' RACE reads, TCRdb lists one record per CDR3 protein. The sample lists under 20,000 distinct CDR3 sequences, roughly 14% occurring once. The sample consisted of PBMCs. The origin of the receptors is a man aged 55 to 70 with HTLV-1-associated myelopathy (HAM/TSP).

This clonotype has at least ten counts. The V gene is TRBV5-1, the J gene TRBJ2-3; D not resolved. The CDR3 sequence is 14 residues long. Germline CDR1 and CDR2: SGHRS and YFSETQ. V was trimmed by 0 bases and J by 2 bases, leaving 7 bases between them. CDR3: CASSLVGYTDTQYF. DNA of the CDR3: TGCGCCAGCAGCTTGGTAGGGTACACAGATACGCAGTATTTT.

This clonotype has only a few counts. V is TRBV6-1 and J is TRBJ1-1; no reliable D call. This CDR3 has 13 residues. Germline assignment: CDR1 MNHNS and CDR2 SASEGT. Trimming cost V 5 bases and J 7 bases, with 14 bases left between them. This CDR3 reads CASSSPRAGEAFF. For the CDR3, the DNA is TGTGCCAGCAGTTCCCCTAGGGCGGGTGAAGCTTTCTTT.

This clonotype was detected ten times or more. This chain uses TRBV5-1 with TRBJ2-3; D is perhaps TRBD1 or TRBD2 (5 bases each). Germline-derived CDR1 and CDR2 are SGHRS and YFSETQ. The CDR3 consists of 14 residues. V lost 5 bases to trimming and J lost 5 bases, with 15 bases between them. CDR3 sequence reads: CASRLSGAGDTQYF. The CDR3 DNA reads TGCGCCAGCAGATTGTCTGGGGCGGGAGATACGCAGTATTTT.

By proportion, this clonotype is medium-sized (0.01 to 0.1%). The rearrangement uses TRBV7-8 and TRBJ1-5; a weak D match, TRBD1 (5 bases). The germline gives CDR1 SGHVS, CDR2 FQNEAQ. V was clipped by 7 bases and J by 2 bases, with 18 bases between them. This CDR3 comprises 16 residues. CDR3 sequence: CASINLAGRGNQPQHF. The CDR3 nucleotides are TGTGCCAGCATCAACTTAGCGGGCAGGGGCAATCAGCCCCAGCATTTT.

The chain links TRBV5-1 to TRBJ1-1; TRBD1 matches 8 bases. Germline CDR1 reads SGHRS; CDR2 reads YFSETQ. The CDR3 is made up of 16 amino acids. V lost 4 bases and J lost 2; bases outside the gene matches: 10. Here the CDR3 reads CASSGDVDRANTEAFF. The CDR3 DNA reads TGCGCCAGCAGCGGGGACGTGGACAGGGCTAACACTGAAGCTTTCTTT.

This chain uses TRBV3-1 with TRBJ2-5; maybe TRBD1 (5 bases). The CDR3 extends over 14 amino acids. The V end lost 10 bases, the J end lost 5 bases, and 20 bases lay between the germline ends. Germline-derived CDR1 and CDR2 are LGHDT and YNNKEL (reference sequence). Written as DNA, the CDR3 is TGTGCCATCAACCAAGATCCAGGGCCGGAGACCCAGTACTTC. It yields the protein CAINQDPGPETQYF.

This clonotype was seen ten or more times. The J gene is TRBJ2-5, the V gene TRBV6-1, with 10 bases lining up with TRBD2. With V trimmed by 5 bases and J by 4 bases, 7 bases remained unmatched. The CDR3 spans 15 residues. Germline CDR1 reads MNHNS; CDR2 reads SASEGT. The DNA of the CDR3 is TGTGCCAGCAGTAGCGGGGGGGCCTTTTTAGAGACCCAGTACTTC. Its translation: CASSSGGAFLETQYF.

This clonotype was recorded at least ten times. This rearrangement joins TRBV3-1 to TRBJ2-7; tentatively, D is TRBD1 or TRBD2 (6 bases each). The CDR3 is 16 residues long. The V and J ends lost 0 bases and 2 bases respectively, with 14 bases between them. Germline CDR1 is LGHDT and CDR2 is YNNKEL (reference sequence). The CDR3 is CASSQEILEGAYEQYF. The CDR3 DNA sequence: TGTGCCAGCAGCCAAGAAATTTTGGAGGGGGCCTACGAGCAGTACTTC.